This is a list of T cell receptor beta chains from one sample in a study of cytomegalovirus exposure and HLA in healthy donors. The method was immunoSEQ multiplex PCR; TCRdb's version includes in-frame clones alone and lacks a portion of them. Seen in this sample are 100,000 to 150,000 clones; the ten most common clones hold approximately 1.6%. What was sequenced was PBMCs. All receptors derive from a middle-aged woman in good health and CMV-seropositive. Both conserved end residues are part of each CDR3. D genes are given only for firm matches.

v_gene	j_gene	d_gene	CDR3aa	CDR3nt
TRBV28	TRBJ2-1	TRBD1	CASSRGQEQFF	TGTGCCAGCAGTAGGGGACAGGAGCAGTTCTTC
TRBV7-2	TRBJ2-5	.	CASSLLGGQETQYF	TGTGCCAGCAGCTTATTGGGGGGACAAGAGACCCAGTACTTC
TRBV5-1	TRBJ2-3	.	CASRRTISSTDTQYF	TGCGCCAGCAGGCGGACTATTTCTAGCACAGATACGCAGTATTTT
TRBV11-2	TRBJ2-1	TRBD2	CASSQWTSGRFYNEQFF	TGTGCCAGCAGCCAGTGGACTAGCGGGAGGTTCTACAATGAGCAGTTCTTC
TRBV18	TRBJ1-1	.	CASSPIRGITTEAFF	TGTGCCAGCTCACCAATCCGAGGGATTACCACTGAAGCTTTCTTT
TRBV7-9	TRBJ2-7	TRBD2	CASSPNLGLAGAEEQYF	TGTGCCAGCAGCCCGAACCTTGGACTAGCGGGAGCGGAGGAGCAGTACTTC
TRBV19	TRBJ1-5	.	CASRIGSSASNQPQHF	TGTGCCAGTAGAATAGGGAGTTCCGCAAGCAATCAGCCCCAGCATTTT
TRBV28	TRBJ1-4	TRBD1	CASSLGTGSEKLFF	TGTGCCAGCAGTCTTGGGACAGGTAGTGAAAAACTGTTTTTT
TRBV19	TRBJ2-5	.	CATSRYAGEGETQYF	TGTGCCACTTCCCGGTACGCAGGGGAAGGGGAGACCCAGTACTTC
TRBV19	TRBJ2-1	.	CASSSSGDSYNEQFF	TGTGCCAGTAGTTCTTCCGGGGACTCCTACAATGAGCAGTTCTTC
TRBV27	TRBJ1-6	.	CASSLSLGPGDGSPLHF	TGTGCCAGCAGTTTATCGCTTGGGCCAGGGGACGGTTCACCCCTCCACTTT
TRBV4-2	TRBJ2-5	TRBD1	CASSQDAGQGTQYF	TGTGCCAGCAGCCAAGACGCGGGACAGGGGACCCAGTACTTC
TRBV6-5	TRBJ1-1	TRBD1	CASRPTGPNTEAFF	TGTGCCAGCCGCCCGACAGGGCCGAACACTGAAGCTTTCTTT
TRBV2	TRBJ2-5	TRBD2	CASSSERGETQYF	TGTGCCAGTTCTAGCGAGCGGGGAGAGACCCAGTACTTC
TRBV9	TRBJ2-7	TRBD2	CASSVDSGGEEQYF	TGTGCCAGCAGCGTAGACTCGGGGGGAGAAGAGCAGTACTTC
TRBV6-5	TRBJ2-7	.	CASSYSGTGRTYEQYF	TGTGCCAGCAGTTACTCCGGGACTGGCCGAACCTACGAGCAGTACTTC
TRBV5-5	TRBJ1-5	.	CASRQDSNQPQHF	TGTGCCAGCAGGCAGGATAGCAATCAGCCCCAGCATTTT
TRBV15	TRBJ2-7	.	CATSSPPSSGYYEQYF	TGTGCCACCAGCAGCCCTCCGAGTAGCGGATACTACGAGCAGTACTTC
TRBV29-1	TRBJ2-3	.	CSVPPRGDTQYF	TGCAGCGTTCCGCCTCGAGGGGATACGCAGTATTTT
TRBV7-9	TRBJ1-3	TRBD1	CASSFSGQGKAGNTIYF	TGTGCCAGCAGCTTTTCGGGACAGGGAAAGGCTGGAAACACCATATATTTT
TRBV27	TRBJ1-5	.	CASSWRDRQPQHF	TGTGCCAGCAGTTGGAGGGATCGCCAGCCCCAGCATTTT
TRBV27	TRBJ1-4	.	CASSLREKLFF	TGTGCCAGCAGCTTGAGGGAAAAACTGTTTTTT
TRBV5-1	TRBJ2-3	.	CASSLAEAHDTQYF	TGCGCCAGCAGCTTGGCCGAGGCTCACGATACGCAGTATTTT
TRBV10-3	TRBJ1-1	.	CASRVNTEAFF	TGTGCCTCCAGGGTGAACACTGAAGCTTTCTTT
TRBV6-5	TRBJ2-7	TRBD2	CASSSRAGAAYEQYF	TGTGCCAGCAGTTCCCGAGCGGGAGCGGCCTACGAGCAGTACTTC
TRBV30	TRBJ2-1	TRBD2	CAWRGAGIYNEQFF	TGTGCCTGGAGAGGAGCGGGGATTTACAATGAGCAGTTCTTC
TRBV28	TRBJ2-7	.	CASSSSVTGTHYEQYF	TGTGCCAGCAGTTCCTCCGTTACCGGGACTCACTACGAGCAGTACTTC
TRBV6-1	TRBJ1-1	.	CASSIVTDTEAFF	TGTGCCAGCAGTATTGTAACGGACACTGAAGCTTTCTTT
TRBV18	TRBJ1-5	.	CASSPNGRDQPQHF	TGTGCCAGCTCACCGAATGGGAGAGATCAGCCCCAGCATTTT
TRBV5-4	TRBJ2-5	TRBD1	CASSGRTGDETQYF	TGTGCCAGCAGCGGGCGGACAGGGGACGAGACCCAGTACTTC
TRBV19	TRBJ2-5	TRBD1	CASSTMTGSETQYF	TGTGCCAGTAGTACGATGACAGGGTCAGAGACCCAGTACTTC
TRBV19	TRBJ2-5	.	CASSSLPVSRNQETQYF	TGTGCCAGTAGTTCCCTCCCGGTGAGCCGAAACCAAGAGACCCAGTACTTC
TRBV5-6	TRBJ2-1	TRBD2	CASGKGLAGETVYNEQFF	TGTGCCAGCGGAAAAGGACTAGCGGGAGAAACCGTTTACAATGAGCAGTTCTTC
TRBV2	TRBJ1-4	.	CARAGAEGEKLFF	TGTGCCAGAGCGGGGGCTGAAGGAGAAAAACTGTTTTTT
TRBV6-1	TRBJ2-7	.	CASSGLSGSYEQYF	TGTGCCAGCAGTGGACTTTCAGGGTCCTACGAGCAGTACTTC
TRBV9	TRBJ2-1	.	CASSVVPGVNEQFF	TGTGCCAGCAGCGTAGTGCCAGGGGTCAATGAGCAGTTCTTC